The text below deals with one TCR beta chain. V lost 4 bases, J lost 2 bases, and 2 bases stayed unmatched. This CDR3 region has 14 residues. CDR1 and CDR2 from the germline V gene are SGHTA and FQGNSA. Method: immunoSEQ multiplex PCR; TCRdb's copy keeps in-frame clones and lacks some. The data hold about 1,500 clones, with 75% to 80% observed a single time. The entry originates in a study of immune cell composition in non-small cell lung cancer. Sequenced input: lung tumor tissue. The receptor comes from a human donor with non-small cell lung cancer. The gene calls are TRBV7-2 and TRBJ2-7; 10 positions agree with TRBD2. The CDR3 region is CASSSLAGTYEQYF. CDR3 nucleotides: TGTGCCAGCAGCTCACTAGCGGGAACCTACGAGCAGTACTTC.